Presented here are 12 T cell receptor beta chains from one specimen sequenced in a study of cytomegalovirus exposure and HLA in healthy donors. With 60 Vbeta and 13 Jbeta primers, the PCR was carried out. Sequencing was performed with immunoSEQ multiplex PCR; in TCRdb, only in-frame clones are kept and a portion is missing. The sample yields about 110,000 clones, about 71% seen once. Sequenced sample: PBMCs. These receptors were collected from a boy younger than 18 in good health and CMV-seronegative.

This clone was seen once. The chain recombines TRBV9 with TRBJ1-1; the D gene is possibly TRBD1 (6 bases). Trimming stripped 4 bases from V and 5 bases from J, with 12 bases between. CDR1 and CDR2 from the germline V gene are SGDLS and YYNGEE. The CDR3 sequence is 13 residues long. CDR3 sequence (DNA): TGTGCCAGCAGCTTAGGGGGGGGGACTGAAGCTTTCTTT. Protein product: CASSLGGGTEAFF.

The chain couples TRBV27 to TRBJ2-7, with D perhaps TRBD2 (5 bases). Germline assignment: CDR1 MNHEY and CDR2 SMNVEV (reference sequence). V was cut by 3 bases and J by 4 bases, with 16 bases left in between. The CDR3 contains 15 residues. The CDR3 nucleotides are TGTGCCAGCAGTTTTTCTATCACGGGATGGTACGAGCAGTACTTC. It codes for CASSFSITGWYEQYF.

CDR3 amino acids: CATRGPAKNIQYF. The CDR3 nucleotides are TGTGCCACCAGGGGGCCAGCCAAAAACATTCAGTACTTC. The V call is TRBV15, the J call TRBJ2-4, with D maybe TRBD1 (5 bases). The CDR3 has 13 amino acids. The germline CDR1 and CDR2 sequences are LNHNV and YYDKDF (reference sequence). Between the trimmed V and J ends, which lost 6 bases and 0 bases, there was a span of 6 bases.

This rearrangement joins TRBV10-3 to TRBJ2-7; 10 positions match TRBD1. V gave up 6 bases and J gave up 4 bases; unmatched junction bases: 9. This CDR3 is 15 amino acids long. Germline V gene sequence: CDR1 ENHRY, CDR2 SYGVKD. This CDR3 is CAISLYDRGRYEQYF. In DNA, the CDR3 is TGTGCCATCAGCCTTTATGACAGGGGGCGTTACGAGCAGTACTTC.

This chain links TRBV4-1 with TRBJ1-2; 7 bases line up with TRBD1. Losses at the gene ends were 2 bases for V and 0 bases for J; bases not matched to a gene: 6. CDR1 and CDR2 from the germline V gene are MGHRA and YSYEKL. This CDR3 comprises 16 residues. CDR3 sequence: CASSQRQGQTNYGYTF. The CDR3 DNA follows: TGCGCCAGCAGCCAACGACAGGGACAGACTAACTATGGCTACACCTTC.

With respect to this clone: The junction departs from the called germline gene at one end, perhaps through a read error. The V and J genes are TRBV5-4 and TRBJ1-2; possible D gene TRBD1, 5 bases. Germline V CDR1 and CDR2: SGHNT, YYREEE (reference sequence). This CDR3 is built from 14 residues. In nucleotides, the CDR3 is TGTGCCAGCAGTTTGGCGGGGGACCTTTATGGCTACACCTTC. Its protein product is CASSLAGDLYGYTF. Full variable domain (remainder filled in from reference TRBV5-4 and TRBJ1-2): ETGVTQSPTHLIKTRGQQVTLRCSSQSGHNTVSWYQQALGQGPQFIFQYYREEENGRGNFPPRFSGLQFPNYSSELNVNALELDDSALYLCASSLAGDLYGYTFGSGTRLTVV.

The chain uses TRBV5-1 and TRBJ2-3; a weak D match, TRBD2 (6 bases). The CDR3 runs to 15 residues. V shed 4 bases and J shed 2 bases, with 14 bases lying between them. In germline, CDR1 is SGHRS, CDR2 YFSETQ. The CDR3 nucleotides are TGCGCCAGCAGCGCGGGGTGGGCCGACACAGATACGCAGTATTTT. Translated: CASSAGWADTDTQYF.

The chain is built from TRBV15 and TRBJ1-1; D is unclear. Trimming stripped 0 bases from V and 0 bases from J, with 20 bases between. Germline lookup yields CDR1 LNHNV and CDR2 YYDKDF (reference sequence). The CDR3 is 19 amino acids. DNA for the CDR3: TGTGCCACCAGCAGAGAGGTCAGAGGAGGCAGCCGGCTGAACACTGAAGCTTTCTTT. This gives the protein CATSREVRGGSRLNTEAFF.

The CDR3 region is CASSPQGTDTQYF. As DNA, the CDR3 is TGTGCCAGCAGCCCACAAGGCACAGATACGCAGTATTTT. The V gene is TRBV7-3, the J gene TRBJ2-3; D not certain. V shed 5 bases and J shed 1 base, with 7 bases lying between them. The CDR3 has 13 residues. Germline lookup yields CDR1 SGHTA and CDR2 FQGTGA.

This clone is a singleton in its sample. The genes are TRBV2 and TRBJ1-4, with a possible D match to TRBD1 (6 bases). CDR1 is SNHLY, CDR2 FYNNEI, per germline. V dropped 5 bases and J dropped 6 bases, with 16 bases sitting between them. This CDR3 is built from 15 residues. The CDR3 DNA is TGTGCCAGCAGTCCCTCCGGGACACCCCATGAAAAACTGTTTTTT. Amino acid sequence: CASSPSGTPHEKLFF. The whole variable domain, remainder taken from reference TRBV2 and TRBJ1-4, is EPEVTQTPSHQVTQMGQEVILRCVPISNHLYFYWYRQILGQKVEFLVSFYNNEISEKSEIFDDQFSVERPDGSNFTLKIRSTKLEDSAMYFCASSPSGTPHEKLFFGSGTQLSVL.

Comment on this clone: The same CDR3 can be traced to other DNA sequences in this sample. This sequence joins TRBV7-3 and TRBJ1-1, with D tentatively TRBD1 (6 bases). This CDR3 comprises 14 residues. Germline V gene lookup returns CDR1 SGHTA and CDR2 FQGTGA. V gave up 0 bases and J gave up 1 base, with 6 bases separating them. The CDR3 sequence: CASSLTGGNTEAFF. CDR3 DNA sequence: TGTGCCAGCAGCTTAACAGGGGGGAACACTGAAGCTTTCTTT.

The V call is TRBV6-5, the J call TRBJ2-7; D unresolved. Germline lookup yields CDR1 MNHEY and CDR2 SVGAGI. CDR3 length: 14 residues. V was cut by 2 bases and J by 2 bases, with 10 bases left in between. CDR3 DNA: TGTGCCAGCAGTTACGGTTTAAGCCCCTACGAGCAGTACTTC. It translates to CASSYGLSPYEQYF.